This TCR beta chain stems from a study of cytomegalovirus exposure and HLA in healthy donors. Study context: According to later analysis, the same platform produced the 130 or so validation and several hundred first-cohort repertoires. Whole-study results and caveats: Under in vitro conditions, a few CMV-associated chains were confirmed as specific for CMV antigens. The listing of roughly 160 TCR beta chains classed them as cytomegalovirus-associated.

As regards this clone: What it binds is unknown.

Trimming pared 6 bases from V and 7 bases from J, leaving 9 bases between. The CDR3 is 11 residues long. The V gene's germline CDR1 is MNHEY and CDR2 SVGAGI. Profiled with immunoSEQ multiplex PCR; TCRdb holds only in-frame clones, not every one. The sample contains roughly 190,000 clones, approximately 85% of which appear only once. Sequencing input: PBMCs. The chain has TRBV6-5 and TRBJ1-1; no firm D call. This clonotype originated in a woman aged 18-29 years in good health and CMV-seronegative. The CDR3 reads CASRGRFEAFF. The CDR3 coding sequence is TGTGCCAGCAGGGGCCGGTTTGAAGCTTTCTTT.